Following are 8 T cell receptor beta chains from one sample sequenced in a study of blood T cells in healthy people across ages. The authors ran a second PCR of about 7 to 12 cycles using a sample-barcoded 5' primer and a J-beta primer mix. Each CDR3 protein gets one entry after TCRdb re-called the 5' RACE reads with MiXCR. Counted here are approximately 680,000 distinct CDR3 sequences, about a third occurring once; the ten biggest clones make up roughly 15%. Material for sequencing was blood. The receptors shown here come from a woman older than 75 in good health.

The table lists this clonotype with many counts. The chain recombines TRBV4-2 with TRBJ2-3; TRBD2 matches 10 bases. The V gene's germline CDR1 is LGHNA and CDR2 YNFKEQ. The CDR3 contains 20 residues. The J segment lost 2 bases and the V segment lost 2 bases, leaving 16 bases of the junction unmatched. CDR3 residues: CASSQTPGLAGEPYTDTQYF. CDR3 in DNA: TGTGCCAGCAGCCAAACCCCGGGGCTAGCGGGGGAACCTTACACAGATACGCAGTATTTT.

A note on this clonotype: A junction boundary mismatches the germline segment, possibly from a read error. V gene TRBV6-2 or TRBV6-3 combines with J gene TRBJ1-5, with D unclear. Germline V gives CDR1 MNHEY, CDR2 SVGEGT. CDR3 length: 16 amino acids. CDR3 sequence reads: CACSYSLGSQNQPQHF. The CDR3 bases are TGTGCCTGCAGTTACTCCCTCGGGAGCCAAAATCAGCCCCAGCATTTT.

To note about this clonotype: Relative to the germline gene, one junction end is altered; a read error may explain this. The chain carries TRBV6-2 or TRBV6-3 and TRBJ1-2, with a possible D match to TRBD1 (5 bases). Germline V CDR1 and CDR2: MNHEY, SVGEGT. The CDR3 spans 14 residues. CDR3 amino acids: CASSSDGAPDGCTF. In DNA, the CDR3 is TGTGCCAGCAGTTCTGACGGGGCTCCGGATGGCTGCACCTTC.

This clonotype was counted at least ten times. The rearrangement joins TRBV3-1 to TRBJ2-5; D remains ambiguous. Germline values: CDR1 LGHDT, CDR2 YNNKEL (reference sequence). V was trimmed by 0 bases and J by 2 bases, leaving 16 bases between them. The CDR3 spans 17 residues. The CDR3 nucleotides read TGTGCCAGCAGCCAAGATATTCGTAGAACAGTACAAGAGACCCAGTACTTC. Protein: CASSQDIRRTVQETQYF.

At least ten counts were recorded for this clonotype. CDR3 protein: CASSFDRAANYGYTF. As DNA, the CDR3 is TGTGCCAGCAGTTTTGACAGGGCAGCTAACTATGGCTACACCTTC. The chain couples TRBV27 to TRBJ1-2, with 7 positions matching TRBD1. This CDR3 contains 15 residues. V shed 3 bases and J 0 bases; nucleotides not matched to a gene: 4. In germline, CDR1 is MNHEY, CDR2 SMNVEV (reference sequence).

The CDR3 DNA reads as TGTGCCAGCAGCTTAACAAGCGGGGGGAACACAGATACGCAGTATTTT. Amino acid sequence: CASSLTSGGNTDTQYF. The chain links TRBV7-3 to TRBJ2-3, with 9 bases identical to TRBD2. Trimming took 0 bases from V and 2 from J; bases not matched to a gene: 3. CDR1 and CDR2 (germline): SGHTA, FQGTGA. The CDR3 has 16 amino acids.

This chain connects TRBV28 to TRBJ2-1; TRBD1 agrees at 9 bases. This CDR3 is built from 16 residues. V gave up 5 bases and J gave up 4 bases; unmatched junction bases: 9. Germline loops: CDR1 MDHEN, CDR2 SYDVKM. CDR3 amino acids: CASSPTTGGVYNEQFF. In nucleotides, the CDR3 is TGTGCCAGCAGTCCTACGACAGGGGGGGTATACAATGAGCAGTTCTTC.

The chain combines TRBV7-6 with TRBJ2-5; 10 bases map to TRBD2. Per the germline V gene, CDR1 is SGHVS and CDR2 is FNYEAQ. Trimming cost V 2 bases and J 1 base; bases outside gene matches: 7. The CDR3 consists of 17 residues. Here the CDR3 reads CASSLSSSGGAQETQYF. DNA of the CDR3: TGTGCCAGCAGCTTATCCAGCAGCGGGGGGGCCCAAGAGACCCAGTACTTC.